This T cell receptor beta chain was profiled in a study of breast tumors, draining lymph nodes, adjacent tissues. General study findings and limits: Compared with lymph nodes, tumors were less diverse; compared with nontumor tissue, more.

TCRdb re-called the multiplex PCR reads through MiXCR, storing one row per CDR3 protein. In the table there are roughly 15,000 distinct CDR3 sequences, 52% of which are singletons. CDR1 KGHDR and CDR2 SFDVKD come from the germline V gene. The V gene end was trimmed by 4 bases and the J gene end by 2 bases; junction bases not matched to a gene: 4. CDR3 size: 14 residues. A remark on this clonotype: As yet, its antigen is unknown.

V is TRBV24-1 and J is TRBJ2-7; 7 bases fit TRBD1. This clonotype was sampled from a female donor with breast cancer. Some clones in this sample may be carry-over from other donors' samples. Sequenced input: tumor-adjacent breast tissue. CDR3 sequence: CATSDPGTAYEQYF. The CDR3, as DNA: TGTGCCACCAGTGACCCCGGGACAGCCTACGAGCAGTACTTC.